This T cell receptor (beta chain) comes out of a study of control samples from healthy donors and cancer patients. Assay used: immunoSEQ multiplex PCR; TCRdb lists only in-frame clones, some missing. The sample lists roughly 70,000 clones, over 75% occurring once. Per germline, CDR1 SGHVS and CDR2 FNYEAQ. This CDR3 contains 14 residues. Trimming cost V 1 base and J 0 bases, with 1 base left between them. This chain joins TRBV7-6 and TRBJ2-6; no reliable D call. Sequencing was carried out using blood. This clonotype was sampled from a man aged 50 to 60 in good health. CDR3 region: CASSLVSGANVLTF. CDR3 bases: TGTGCCAGCAGCTTAGTCTCTGGGGCCAACGTCCTGACTTTC.